Listed here are 25 T cell receptor beta chains from one sample, sequenced in a study of control samples from healthy donors and cancer patients. This table comes from immunoSEQ multiplex PCR, and its TCRdb copy is limited to in-frame clones, with some not included. The table records about 65,000 clones, about nine tenths of them present only once. Input material: PBMCs. The source of these receptors is a woman aged 45-65 years with colorectal cancer.

A few counts support this clone. V is TRBV5-1 and J is TRBJ2-7; 8 positions match TRBD2. The V and J ends lost 0 bases and 0 bases, in that order; junction bases with no gene match: 11. CDR3 length: 18 amino acids. Germline lookup yields CDR1 SGHRS and CDR2 YFSETQ. CDR3 nucleotides: TGCGCCAGCAGCTTGGGATCCGTGGCGGGGGGCGCCTCCTACGAGCAGTACTTC. It specifies CASSLGSVAGGASYEQYF. Drawing the rest from reference TRBV5-1 and TRBJ2-7, the complete variable domain is KAGVTQTPRYLIKTRGQQVTLSCSPISGHRSVSWYQQTPGQGLQFLFEYFSETQRNKGNFPGRFSGRQFSNSRSEMNVSTLELGDSALYLCASSLGSVAGGASYEQYFGPGTRLTVT.

V is TRBV28 and J is TRBJ1-2; D perhaps matches TRBD1 (5 bases). Trimming removed 2 bases from V and 6 bases from J, with 13 bases in between. Germline CDR1 and CDR2: MDHEN and SYDVKM. The CDR3 sequence is 14 residues long. The CDR3 DNA follows: TGTGCCAGCAGTTTAGGCGGCAGGGCCCATGGCTACACCTTC. This codes for CASSLGGRAHGYTF.

The V gene is TRBV19, the J gene TRBJ2-7, with unresolved D. Germline CDR1 LNHDA, CDR2 SQIVND (reference sequence). The V and J ends lost 11 bases and 3 bases respectively, with 11 bases between them. The length of the CDR3 is 11 residues. This CDR3 is CASGGRYEQYF. CDR3 bases: TGTGCCTCTGGCGGCCGCTACGAGCAGTACTTC.

The CDR3 nucleotides read TGTGCCAGCAGTCCGGATTGGTCGAGGGGAGAGACCCAGTACTTC. Residues: CASSPDWSRGETQYF. V is TRBV28 and J is TRBJ2-5, with D tentatively TRBD1 or TRBD2 (5 bases each). The CDR3 has 15 amino acids. V lost 5 bases, J lost 4 bases, and 17 bases lay in between. From germline, CDR1 is MDHEN and CDR2 SYDVKM.

The rearrangement links TRBV24-1 to TRBJ1-5, with 7 bases identical to TRBD1. Trimming at V came to 6 bases and at J to 4 bases, leaving 5 bases not matched to a gene. The CDR3 has 14 amino acids. Germline lookup yields CDR1 KGHDR and CDR2 SFDVKD. The CDR3 reads CATSNRDSNQPQHF. CDR3 coding DNA: TGTGCCACCAGTAACCGGGACAGTAATCAGCCCCAGCATTTT.

The chain carries TRBV2 and TRBJ1-1; 8 bases line up with TRBD1. The CDR3 totals 17 residues. CDR1 SNHLY and CDR2 FYNNEI come from the germline V gene. V was pared by 6 bases and J by 4 bases, with 16 bases of the junction left unmatched. CDR3 loop: CASRTLTGAGGGTEAFF. CDR3 nucleotides: TGTGCCAGCAGAACGCTGACAGGGGCCGGGGGAGGCACTGAAGCTTTCTTT.

The chain carries TRBV14 and TRBJ1-2, with D uncertain. Germline values: CDR1 SGHDN, CDR2 FVKESK. This CDR3 has 17 amino acids. Trimming pared 1 base from V and 8 bases from J, leaving 23 bases between. The CDR3 loop is CASSQVGRTASRVGYTF. The CDR3 bases are TGTGCCAGCAGCCAAGTAGGCAGGACGGCTTCTCGTGTAGGCTACACCTTC.

The rearrangement joins TRBV12-3 or TRBV12-4 to TRBJ2-2; TRBD2 aligns across 9 bases. V shed 11 bases and J 4 bases; nucleotides not matched to a gene: 5. The CDR3 contains 13 residues. This chain's CDR3 is CAFHSGSTGELFF. In DNA, the CDR3 is TGTGCCTTCCATAGCGGGAGCACCGGGGAGCTGTTTTTT.

This chain links TRBV5-1 with TRBJ1-4; TRBD1 aligns across 7 bases. Germline V gene sequence: CDR1 SGHRS, CDR2 YFSETQ. The CDR3 is 15 amino acids. J lost 4 bases, V lost 3 bases, and 6 bases had no gene match. Here the CDR3 reads CASSSRQGYNEKLFF. The CDR3 DNA follows: TGCGCCAGCAGCTCGAGACAGGGTTATAATGAAAAACTGTTTTTT.

The chain carries TRBV3-1 (or the pseudogene TRBV3-2) and TRBJ2-7; no clear D gene. Trimming cost V 1 base and J 3 bases, with 10 bases left between them. There are 14 residues in the CDR3. Germline CDR1 reads LGHDT; CDR2 reads YNNKEL (reference sequence). CDR3 region: CASSQGELDYEQYF. CDR3 nucleotides: TGTGCCAGCAGCCAAGGTGAACTGGACTACGAGCAGTACTTC.

This chain links TRBV12-5 with TRBJ2-3; the match to TRBD2 covers 7 bases. V shed 4 bases and J 1 base; nucleotides not matched to a gene: 8. Germline V gene sequence: CDR1 LGHNT, CDR2 FRNRAP. There are 16 residues in the CDR3. The CDR3 DNA reads as TGTGCTAGTGGTTGGGGGAGGGAGGGAGGCACAGATACGCAGTATTTT. It yields the protein CASGWGREGGTDTQYF.

The genes are TRBV5-1 and TRBJ2-1, with 8 positions matching TRBD2. The CDR3 loop spans 15 amino acids. CDR1 and CDR2 (germline): SGHRS, YFSETQ. The V segment lost 2 bases and the J segment 5 bases; nucleotides outside the gene matches: 6. The DNA for the CDR3 is TGCGCCAGCAGCTTAATAGCGGGGCCGAACAATGAGCAGTTCTTC. Amino acids: CASSLIAGPNNEQFF. The whole variable domain, filled in from reference TRBV5-1 and TRBJ2-1, reads KAGVTQTPRYLIKTRGQQVTLSCSPISGHRSVSWYQQTPGQGLQFLFEYFSETQRNKGNFPGRFSGRQFSNSRSEMNVSTLELGDSALYLCASSLIAGPNNEQFFGPGTRLTVL.

The V call is TRBV2, the J call TRBJ2-7; D gene unclear. The ends were cut back, 7 bases at V and 6 bases at J, with 19 bases in the middle. The CDR3 is 14 residues long. Germline V gene sequence: CDR1 SNHLY, CDR2 FYNNEI. Here the CDR3 reads CASTLDLGGGEQYF. In DNA, the CDR3 is TGTGCCAGCACCCTGGACCTCGGCGGCGGCGAGCAGTACTTC.

DNA of the CDR3: TGTGCCAGCAGCGTAGGAGGGGCAGGAGATACGCAGTATTTT. Amino acid sequence: CASSVGGAGDTQYF. The chain recombines TRBV9 with TRBJ2-3; possibly TRBD1 or TRBD2 for D (5 bases each). The CDR3 spans 14 residues. Trimming left V 0 bases short and J 5 bases short, with 10 bases between. Looked up from germline, CDR1 is SGDLS and CDR2 is YYNGEE.

The chain combines TRBV9 with TRBJ2-7; D gene ambiguous. The CDR3 has 15 amino acids. Trimming shortened V by 0 bases and J by 2 bases, and 12 bases separated the two germline ends. CDR1 is SGDLS and CDR2 is YYNGEE in the germline V gene. CDR3 DNA: TGTGCCAGCAGCGTAGCTATGGGCAGCACCTACGAGCAGTACTTC. This codes for CASSVAMGSTYEQYF.

The CDR3 DNA reads as TGTGCCAGCAGCCAGACAGGGGATAATTCACCCCTCCACTTT. It specifies CASSQTGDNSPLHF. The rearrangement links TRBV25-1 to TRBJ1-6, with 8 bases aligning to TRBD1. The CDR3 spans 14 residues. V trimming: 6 bases; J trimming: 5 bases; junction bases outside the gene matches: 3. In germline, CDR1 is MGHDK, CDR2 SYGVNS.

The chain recombines TRBV3-1 (or the pseudogene TRBV3-2) with TRBJ2-2; D uncertain. The CDR3 has 14 residues. Germline V gene sequence: CDR1 LGHDT, CDR2 YNNKEL (reference sequence). With 1 base removed from V and 1 base from J, the gap between germline ends came to 4 bases. The CDR3 DNA follows: TGTGCCAGCAGCCAAGGAATGAACACCGGGGAGCTGTTTTTT. Residues: CASSQGMNTGELFF.

V usage is TRBV5-1 and J usage is TRBJ2-1, with TRBD2 matching over 10 bases. Germline V gives CDR1 SGHRS, CDR2 YFSETQ. The CDR3 contains 16 residues. The V gene end was trimmed by 4 bases and the J gene end by 4 bases; junction bases not matched to a gene: 8. CDR3 protein: CASSTLTSGEYNEQFF. The CDR3 nucleotides read TGCGCCAGCAGCACCCTCACTAGCGGGGAATACAATGAGCAGTTCTTC. The whole variable domain, remainder taken from reference TRBV5-1 and TRBJ2-1, is KAGVTQTPRYLIKTRGQQVTLSCSPISGHRSVSWYQQTPGQGLQFLFEYFSETQRNKGNFPGRFSGRQFSNSRSEMNVSTLELGDSALYLCASSTLTSGEYNEQFFGPGTRLTVL.

This chain joins TRBV7-3 and TRBJ2-3; TRBD2 matches 10 bases. V shed 1 base and J 5 bases; nucleotides not matched to a gene: 6. From germline, CDR1 is SGHTA and CDR2 FQGTGA. CDR3 size: 16 residues. As DNA, the CDR3 is TGTGCCAGCAGCTTAATGAGCGGGGGGGCGAGAGATACGCAGTATTTT. Amino acids: CASSLMSGGARDTQYF.

The chain combines TRBV3-1 (or the pseudogene TRBV3-2) with TRBJ1-4; 11 nucleotides match TRBD1. This CDR3 spans 16 amino acids. Trimming cost V 1 base and J 12 bases; bases outside gene matches: 10. The germline CDR1 and CDR2 sequences are LGHDT and YNNKEL (reference sequence). This CDR3 reads CASSQGPGTGGYELFF. For the CDR3, the DNA is TGTGCCAGCAGCCAAGGCCCCGGGACAGGGGGTTATGAACTGTTTTTT.

The chain employs TRBV5-1 and TRBJ1-4; weak D call: TRBD1 (5 bases). Germline V gene data show CDR1 as SGHRS and CDR2 as YFSETQ. The CDR3 loop spans 16 amino acids. Trimming left V 2 bases short and J 2 bases short, with 13 bases between. The DNA of the CDR3 is TGCGCCAGCAGCTTATTGGGGGGGTCGACTAATGAAAAACTGTTTTTT. Its protein is CASSLLGGSTNEKLFF.

This chain joins TRBV24-1 and TRBJ2-3, with 9 nucleotides matching TRBD1. Germline CDR1 reads KGHDR; CDR2 reads SFDVKD. CDR3 length: 12 amino acids. Germline trimming cut 2 bases from V and 11 bases from J; bases unmatched to any gene: 1. CDR3 region: CATSDSDRGQYF. Written as DNA, the CDR3 is TGTGCCACCAGTGATTCGGACAGGGGGCAGTATTTT.

The chain carries TRBV7-9 and TRBJ1-1; weak D call: TRBD1 (5 bases). The CDR3 has 14 residues. CDR1 and CDR2 from the germline V gene are SEHNR and FQNEAQ (reference sequence). V gave up 7 bases and J gave up 5 bases, with 17 bases separating them. As DNA, the CDR3 is TGTGCCAGCACCCGACTTAGACGGGGGACTGAAGCTTTCTTT. Its translation: CASTRLRRGTEAFF.

The rearrangement joins TRBV19 to TRBJ1-1, with 7 bases aligning to TRBD1. After removal of 4 bases from V and 9 bases from J, the junction contained 8 bases not matched to a gene. This CDR3 region has 13 residues. Looked up from germline, CDR1 is LNHDA and CDR2 is SQIVND (reference sequence). The CDR3 here is CASSTPDRSKAFF. The CDR3 DNA reads as TGTGCCAGTAGTACCCCGGACAGGTCGAAAGCTTTCTTT.

V usage is TRBV7-3 and J usage is TRBJ1-2; the match to TRBD1 covers 8 bases. This CDR3 region has 16 residues. The V gene's germline CDR1 is SGHTA and CDR2 FQGTGA. V lost 2 bases and J lost 5; bases outside the gene matches: 10. CDR3 protein: CASSLVPGGAGYGYTF. The CDR3 DNA follows: TGTGCCAGCAGCTTAGTCCCAGGGGGCGCAGGGTATGGCTACACCTTC.